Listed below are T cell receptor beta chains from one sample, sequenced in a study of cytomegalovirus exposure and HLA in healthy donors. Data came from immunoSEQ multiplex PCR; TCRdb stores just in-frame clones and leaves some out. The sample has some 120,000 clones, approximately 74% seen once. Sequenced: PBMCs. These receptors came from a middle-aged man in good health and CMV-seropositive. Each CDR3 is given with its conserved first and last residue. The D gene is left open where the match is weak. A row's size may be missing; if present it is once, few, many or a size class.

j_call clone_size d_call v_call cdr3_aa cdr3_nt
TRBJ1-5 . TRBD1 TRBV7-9 CASSLAGGTGGGQPQHF TGTGCCAGCAGCCTTGCGGGGGGGACAGGGGGTGGTCAGCCCCAGCATTTT
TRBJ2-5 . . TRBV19 CASSVTGQQETQYF TGTGCCAGTAGCGTTACGGGACAACAAGAGACCCAGTACTTC
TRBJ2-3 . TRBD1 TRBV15 CATSLTQGITDTQYF TGTGCCACCTCTTTAACACAGGGGATTACAGATACGCAGTATTTT
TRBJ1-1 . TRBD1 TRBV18 CASSPLTGMNTEAFF TGTGCCAGCTCACCACTGACAGGGATGAACACTGAAGCTTTCTTT
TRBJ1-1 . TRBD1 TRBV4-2 CASSHPGQGGATEAFF TGTGCCAGCAGCCACCCGGGACAGGGGGGAGCCACTGAAGCTTTCTTT
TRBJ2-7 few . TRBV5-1 CASSSGGGRAYEQYF TGCGCCAGCAGCTCCGGCGGCGGCCGGGCCTACGAGCAGTACTTC
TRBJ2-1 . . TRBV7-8 CASSLSLVNEQFF TGTGCCAGCAGCTTATCCCTCGTCAATGAGCAGTTCTTC
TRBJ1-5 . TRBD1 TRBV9 CASSVGDRVSSNQPQHF TGTGCCAGCAGCGTCGGAGACAGGGTTTCGAGCAATCAGCCCCAGCATTTT
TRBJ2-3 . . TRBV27 CASRGVGDTQYF TGTGCCAGCAGAGGGGTGGGAGATACGCAGTATTTT
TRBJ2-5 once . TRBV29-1 CSAKDSRETQYF TGCAGCGCAAAGGACAGTAGAGAGACCCAGTACTTC
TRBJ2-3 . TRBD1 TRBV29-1 CSVTSGTVSTDTQYF TGCAGCGTCACAAGTGGGACAGTAAGCACAGATACGCAGTATTTT
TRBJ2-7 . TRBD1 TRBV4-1 CASSPGTGGRYEQYF TGCGCCAGCAGCCCCGGGACAGGGGGCCGGTACGAGCAGTACTTC
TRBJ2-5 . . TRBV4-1 CASSPTETGRETQYF TGCGCCAGCAGCCCAACTGAGACAGGGAGGGAGACCCAGTACTTC
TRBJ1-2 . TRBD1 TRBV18 CATSGTGDYGYTF TGTGCCACATCCGGGACAGGGGACTATGGCTACACCTTC
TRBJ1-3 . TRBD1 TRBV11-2 CASSLDRDRLDGNTIYF TGTGCCAGCAGCTTAGATCGGGACAGGCTGGATGGAAACACCATATATTTT
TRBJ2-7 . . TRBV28 CASSTPTGYPSYEQYF TGTGCCAGCAGCACGCCAACAGGGTACCCATCCTACGAGCAGTACTTC
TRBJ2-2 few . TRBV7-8 CASSLGQGLGNTGELFF TGTGCCAGCAGCTTAGGGCAGGGGTTGGGGAACACCGGGGAGCTGTTTTTT
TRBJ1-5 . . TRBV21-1 CASSYNFFSPNQPQHF TGTGCCAGCAGCTATAACTTTTTTTCACCCAATCAGCCCCAGCATTTT
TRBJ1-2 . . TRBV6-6 CASSYSRANGYTF TGTGCCAGCAGTTACTCAAGAGCTAATGGCTACACCTTC
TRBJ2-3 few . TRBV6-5 CASSYSGPRFTDTQYF TGTGCCAGCAGTTACTCGGGGCCGCGCTTCACAGATACGCAGTATTTT
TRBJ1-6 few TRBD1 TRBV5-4 CASSLQTGPNSPLHF TGTGCCAGCAGCTTGCAGACAGGGCCCAACTCACCCCTCCACTTT
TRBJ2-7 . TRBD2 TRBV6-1 CASSETSGEQYF TGTGCCAGCAGTGAAACTAGCGGGGAGCAGTACTTC
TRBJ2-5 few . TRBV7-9 CASSSLNTGAIQETQYF TGTGCCAGCAGCTCTCTGAATACGGGAGCGATCCAAGAGACCCAGTACTTC
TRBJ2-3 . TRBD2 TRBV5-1 CASNGGGHGTDTQYF TGCGCCAGCAACGGGGGGGGACACGGCACAGATACGCAGTATTTT
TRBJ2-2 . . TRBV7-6 CASSATGRGTGELFF TGTGCCAGCAGCGCCACAGGGCGTGGGACCGGGGAGCTGTTTTTT
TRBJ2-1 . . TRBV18 CASSPSRYEQFF TGTGCCAGCTCACCATCGCGATATGAGCAGTTCTTC
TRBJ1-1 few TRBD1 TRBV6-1 CASSDRTGIGRAFF TGTGCCAGCAGTGACCGGACAGGCATAGGGAGGGCTTTCTTT
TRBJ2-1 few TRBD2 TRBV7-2 CASSVFGGDYNEQFF TGTGCCAGCAGCGTTTTCGGGGGGGATTACAATGAGCAGTTCTTC
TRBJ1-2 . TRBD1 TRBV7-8 CASSLRGDRGHYGYTF TGTGCCAGCAGCCTTCGAGGGGACAGGGGGCATTATGGCTACACCTTC
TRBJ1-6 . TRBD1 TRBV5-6 CASSWGQSVNSPLHF TGTGCCAGCAGCTGGGGACAGAGCGTCAATTCACCCCTCCACTTT
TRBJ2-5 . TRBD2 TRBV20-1 CSAPTSGGYF TGCAGTGCTCCGACTAGCGGGGGGTACTTC
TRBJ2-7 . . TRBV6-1 CASSEISQGSVREQYF TGTGCCAGCAGTGAAATTAGCCAGGGGAGTGTCCGCGAGCAGTACTTC
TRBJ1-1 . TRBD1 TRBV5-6 CASSLDTGGRAFF TGTGCCAGCAGCTTGGATACAGGGGGCAGGGCTTTCTTT
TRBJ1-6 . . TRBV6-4 CASSDRSSYNSPLHF TGTGCCAGCAGTGACCGGAGCTCCTATAATTCACCCCTCCACTTT
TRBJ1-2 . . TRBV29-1 CSVASSRQYSGGYTF TGCAGCGTTGCCAGTTCCAGGCAATACTCGGGGGGCTACACCTTC
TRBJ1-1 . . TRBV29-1 CSVEDRGNTEAFF TGCAGCGTTGAAGACAGGGGAAACACTGAAGCTTTCTTT
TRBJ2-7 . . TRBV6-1 CASGRDFSSYEQYF TGTGCCAGCGGCCGGGACTTCAGCTCCTACGAGCAGTACTTC
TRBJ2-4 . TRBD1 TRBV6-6 CASSPGDRGPVGSF TGTGCCAGCAGTCCTGGGGACAGGGGTCCCGTCGGCTCATTC
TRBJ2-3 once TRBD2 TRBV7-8 CASSSGAGGGTDTQYF TGTGCCAGCAGCTCAGGAGCGGGAGGAGGCACAGATACGCAGTATTTT
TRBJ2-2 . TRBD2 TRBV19 CASSLGLAGAHANTGELFF TGTGCCAGTAGTTTGGGACTAGCGGGGGCCCATGCGAACACCGGGGAGCTGTTTTTT
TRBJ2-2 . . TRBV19 CASSIGLNTGELFF TGTGCCAGTAGTATAGGACTCAACACCGGGGAGCTGTTTTTT
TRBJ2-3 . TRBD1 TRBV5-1 CASSLGGTGGTDTQYF TGCGCCAGCAGCTTGGGCGGGACAGGGGGCACAGATACGCAGTATTTT
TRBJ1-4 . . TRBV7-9 CASSLRDEKLFF TGTGCCAGCAGCCTCAGGGATGAAAAACTGTTTTTT
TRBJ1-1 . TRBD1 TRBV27 CASSYARQGGRVAFF TGTGCCAGCAGTTACGCCCGACAGGGGGGCCGTGTAGCTTTCTTT
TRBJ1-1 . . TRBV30 CAWRVSRGEAFF TGTGCCTGGAGGGTCTCTAGGGGTGAAGCTTTCTTT
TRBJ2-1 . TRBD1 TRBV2 CATGQGTYNEQFF TGTGCCACGGGACAGGGTACCTACAATGAGCAGTTCTTC
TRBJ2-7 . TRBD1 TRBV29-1 CSVEGQGAYEQYF TGCAGCGTGGAGGGACAGGGGGCCTACGAGCAGTACTTC
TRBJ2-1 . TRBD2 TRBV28 CASSWSSGRYNEQFF TGTGCCAGCAGTTGGTCTAGCGGGCGTTACAATGAGCAGTTCTTC
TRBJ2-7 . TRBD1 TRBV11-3 CASSLTPTGGEQYF TGTGCCAGCAGCTTAACCCCGACAGGGGGCGAGCAGTACTTC
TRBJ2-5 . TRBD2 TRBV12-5 CASGPREGRETQYF TGTGCTAGTGGTCCCCGGGAGGGGAGGGAGACCCAGTACTTC
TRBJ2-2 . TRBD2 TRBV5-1 CASSSHERGGGGELFF TGCGCCAGCAGCTCCCACGAGCGGGGGGGCGGCGGGGAGCTGTTTTTT
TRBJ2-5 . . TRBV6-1 CASRESFLETQYF TGTGCCAGCAGGGAATCCTTCCTGGAGACCCAGTACTTC
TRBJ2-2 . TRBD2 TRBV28 CASSLLGLAGSVGELFF TGTGCCAGCAGTTTATTAGGACTAGCGGGTTCGGTCGGGGAGCTGTTTTTT
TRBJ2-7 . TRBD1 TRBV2 CASRKGTGGTVYEQYF TGTGCCAGCAGGAAAGGGACAGGGGGGACGGTCTACGAGCAGTACTTC
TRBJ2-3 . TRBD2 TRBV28 CASSHGLAGGEDTQYF TGTGCCAGCAGCCACGGGCTAGCGGGAGGGGAAGATACGCAGTATTTT